This passage covers 12 T cell receptor beta chains from one sample sequenced in a study of T cell responses to AZD1222 COVID-19 vaccine. TCRdb's copy holds only in-frame clones and misses some; the assay was immunoSEQ multiplex PCR. The profile shows 110,000 or so clones, roughly 86% of them singletons. Source: peripheral blood, taken 28 days after the second AZD1222 dose. Source of these receptors: an adult who received the AZD1222 COVID-19 vaccine.

This sequence joins TRBV25-1 and TRBJ1-2, with 8 nucleotides matching TRBD1. The CDR3 is made up of 13 amino acids. Germline CDR1 and CDR2: MGHDK and SYGVNS. With 2 bases clipped from V and 4 bases from J, the junction kept 0 bases outside the gene matches. The CDR3: CASSETGGYGYTF. The CDR3 DNA is TGTGCCAGCAGTGAAACAGGGGGCTATGGCTACACCTTC.

For this clone: At the DNA level, this CDR3 is encoded by other sequences in the same sample as well. The gene calls are TRBV6-5 and TRBJ1-1; no firm D call. The CDR3 runs to 13 residues. The V gene lost 3 bases and the J gene lost 0 bases, with 5 bases spanning the gap. The germline CDR1 and CDR2 sequences are MNHEY and SVGAGI. This CDR3 is CASSYRVNTEAFF. In DNA form, the CDR3 reads TGTGCCAGCAGTTATAGGGTGAACACTGAAGCTTTCTTT.

The chain couples TRBV27 to TRBJ2-3, with D tentatively TRBD1 (6 bases). Trimming shortened V by 2 bases and J by 2 bases, and 11 bases separated the two germline ends. The length of the CDR3 is 15 residues. Germline CDR1 reads MNHEY; CDR2 reads SMNVEV (reference sequence). The CDR3 nucleotides read TGTGCCAGCAGTTTACTTTCAGGGGCCACAGATACGCAGTATTTT. Its translation is CASSLLSGATDTQYF.

The chain couples TRBV9 to TRBJ1-2; weak D call: TRBD1 (5 bases). The CDR3 is made up of 14 amino acids. Germline V gene data show CDR1 as SGDLS and CDR2 as YYNGEE. Trimming removed 0 bases from V and 7 bases from J, with 13 bases in between. The DNA of the CDR3 is TGTGCCAGCAGCGTAGACGCAGGGCTACGTGGCTACACCTTC. This translates into CASSVDAGLRGYTF. Full variable domain (missing parts from reference TRBV9 and TRBJ1-2): DSGVTQTPKHLITATGQRVTLRCSPRSGDLSVYWYQQSLDQGLQFLIQYYNGEERAKGNILERFSAQQFPDLHSELNLSSLELGDSALYFCASSVDAGLRGYTFGSGTRLTVV.

J is TRBJ2-5 and V is TRBV7-7; weak D call: TRBD2 (7 bases). Between the trimmed V and J ends, which lost 1 base and 4 bases, there was a span of 16 bases. The CDR3 has 16 amino acids. The V gene's germline CDR1 is SSHAT and CDR2 FNYEAQ (reference sequence). CDR3 protein: CASSLVLGGGAETQYF. In nucleotides, the CDR3 is TGTGCCAGCAGCTTAGTTTTAGGTGGGGGGGCAGAGACCCAGTACTTC. Full variable domain (remainder filled in from reference TRBV7-7 and TRBJ2-5): GAGVSQSPRYKVTKRGQDVTLRCDPISSHATLYWYQQALGQGPEFLTYFNYEAQPDKSGLPSDRFSAERPEGSISTLTIQRTEQRDSAMYRCASSLVLGGGAETQYFGPGTRLLVL.

The chain uses TRBV4-3 and TRBJ1-5; 7 nucleotides align to TRBD1. In germline, CDR1 is LGHNA, CDR2 YSLEER. This CDR3 contains 16 residues. J was trimmed by 4 bases and V by 0 bases; bases with no gene match: 6. CDR3 residues: CASSQDRGDRNQPQHF. The CDR3 DNA sequence: TGCGCCAGCAGCCAAGATAGGGGGGACAGAAATCAGCCCCAGCATTTT.

In this sample, this clone turned up once. The chain combines TRBV19 with TRBJ1-5, with D possibly TRBD1 on 5 matching bases. The V and J ends lost 2 bases and 0 bases respectively, with 11 bases between them. Germline V gene lookup returns CDR1 LNHDA and CDR2 SQIVND (reference sequence). The CDR3 loop spans 16 amino acids. The CDR3 DNA sequence: TGTGCCAGTAGTATAAGGGACTCGTCTAGCAATCAGCCCCAGCATTTT. This codes for CASSIRDSSSNQPQHF.

In its sample, this clone was seen a few times. The chain is built from TRBV19 and TRBJ1-5, with D possibly TRBD1 on 6 matching bases. The V end was cut by 6 bases, the J end by 2 bases, with 14 bases between. CDR3 length: 15 amino acids. CDR1 LNHDA and CDR2 SQIVND come from the germline V gene (reference sequence). The DNA of the CDR3 is TGTGCCAGTAGCCTATTACAGGGAGGCAATCAGCCCCAGCATTTT. The encoded protein is CASSLLQGGNQPQHF.

The chain combines TRBV19 with TRBJ2-1; D uncertain. Trimming shortened V by 5 bases and J by 7 bases, and 12 bases separated the two germline ends. Looked up from germline, CDR1 is LNHDA and CDR2 is SQIVND (reference sequence). The CDR3 covers 13 residues. The CDR3 DNA reads TGTGCCAGTAGTGTTCTCACCCGAAATGAGCAGTTCTTC. Protein sequence: CASSVLTRNEQFF. The full variable domain, in which reference TRBV19 and TRBJ2-1 provide the parts outside the CDR3, is DGGITQSPKYLFRKEGQNVTLSCEQNLNHDAMYWYRQDPGQGLRLIYYSQIVNDFQKGDIAEGYSVSREKKESFPLTVTSAQKNPTAFYLCASSVLTRNEQFFGPGTRLTVL.

The V and J genes are TRBV27 and TRBJ1-2; D possibly corresponds to TRBD1 (5 bases). Per germline, CDR1 MNHEY and CDR2 SMNVEV (reference sequence). Trimming pared 4 bases from V and 2 bases from J, leaving 26 bases between. The CDR3 length is 19 residues. The CDR3 spells CASSSTKRGILRQNYGYTF. CDR3 nucleotide sequence: TGTGCCAGCAGTTCAACAAAGAGGGGTATTTTGCGGCAAAACTATGGCTACACCTTC.

The chain has TRBV7-2 and TRBJ2-3; 14 bases are shared with TRBD2. This CDR3 has 17 residues. Germline CDR1 is SGHTA and CDR2 is FQGNSA. The V and J ends lost 4 bases and 3 bases, in that order; junction bases with no gene match: 6. DNA of the CDR3: TGTGCCAGCAGCTGGGGACTAGCGGGAGTCCGGACAGATACGCAGTATTTT. It encodes CASSWGLAGVRTDTQYF.

This clone was seen just once. The DNA of the CDR3 is TGTGCCACCAGTGGATATGAAAGAAGCACAGATACGCAGTATTTT. It is translated as CATSGYERSTDTQYF. The J gene is TRBJ2-3, the V gene TRBV24-1; D is unresolved. Per germline, CDR1 KGHDR and CDR2 SFDVKD. The CDR3 loop spans 15 amino acids. With 5 bases removed from V and 0 bases from J, the gap between germline ends came to 11 bases.